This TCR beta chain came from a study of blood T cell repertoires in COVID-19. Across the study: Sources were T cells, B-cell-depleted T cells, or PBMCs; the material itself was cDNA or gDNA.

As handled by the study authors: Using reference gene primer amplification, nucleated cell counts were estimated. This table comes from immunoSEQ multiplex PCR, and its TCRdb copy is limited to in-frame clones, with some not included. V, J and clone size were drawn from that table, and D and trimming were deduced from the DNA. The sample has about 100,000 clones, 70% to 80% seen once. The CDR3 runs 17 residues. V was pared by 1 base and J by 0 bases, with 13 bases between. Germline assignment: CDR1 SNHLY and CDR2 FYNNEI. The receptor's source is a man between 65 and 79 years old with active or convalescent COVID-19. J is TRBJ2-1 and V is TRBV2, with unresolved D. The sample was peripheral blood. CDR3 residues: CASSEEGASLSYNEQFF. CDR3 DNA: TGTGCCAGCAGTGAAGAAGGAGCGTCTCTCTCCTACAATGAGCAGTTCTTC.